Presented here are 31 T cell receptor beta chains from one specimen sequenced in a study of blood T cell repertoires in COVID-19. TCRdb's table, derived via immunoSEQ multiplex PCR, lists solely in-frame clones and lacks some. The sample holds about 14,000 clones; roughly 90% are singletons and the top ten take approximately 5.4%. Sequencing was done on a sample of peripheral blood. The receptors stem from a human donor in a cohort sampled during active COVID-19.

V gene TRBV7-6 combines with J gene TRBJ1-2, with 7 bases identical to TRBD1. CDR1 is SGHVS and CDR2 is FNYEAQ in the germline V gene. The CDR3 is made up of 12 amino acids. V shed 6 bases, J shed 4 bases, and the junction held 2 bases outside the gene matches. The CDR3 region is CASSDRAYGYTF. The CDR3 bases are TGTGCCAGCAGTGACAGGGCCTATGGCTACACCTTC.

The CDR3 DNA follows: TGCGCCAGCAGCCAAGACGGTCTGGTCACCCAAGAGACCCAGTACTTC. Translated: CASSQDGLVTQETQYF. This rearrangement joins TRBV4-1 to TRBJ2-5; D gene uncertain. The CDR3 runs to 16 residues. Germline-derived CDR1 and CDR2 are MGHRA and YSYEKL. V lost 0 bases, J lost 1 base, and 12 bases lay in between.

The chain uses TRBV28 and TRBJ2-2; tentatively, D is TRBD1 (6 bases). V lost 1 base, J lost 1 base, and 13 bases lay in between. The CDR3 runs to 17 residues. CDR1 is MDHEN, CDR2 SYDVKM, per germline. This CDR3 is CASSLLGQGRNTGELFF. The CDR3 nucleotides read TGTGCCAGCAGTTTATTGGGGCAGGGGCGGAACACCGGGGAGCTGTTTTTT.

This chain joins TRBV23-1 and TRBJ2-6; D possibly corresponds to TRBD1 (5 bases). TRBV23-1 is identified as an open reading frame with a role that is uncertain. The length of the CDR3 is 20 residues. The V gene lost 0 bases and the J gene lost 1 base, with 19 bases spanning the gap. The CDR3 is CASSQSRPSRVTSGANVLTF. The CDR3 DNA reads as TGCGCCAGCAGTCAATCAAGGCCGAGCAGGGTGACATCTGGGGCCAACGTCCTGACTTTC.

The sample holds one count of this clone. The chain carries TRBV6-2 or TRBV6-3 and TRBJ2-2; perhaps TRBD1 as D (6 bases). The germline CDR1 and CDR2 sequences are MNHEY and SVGEGT. Between the trimmed V and J ends, which lost 6 bases and 5 bases, there was a span of 16 bases. This CDR3 contains 15 residues. CDR3 bases: TGTGCCAGCAGCGGAGGACAGATGGGGACCGGGGAGCTGTTTTTT. Its protein is CASSGGQMGTGELFF.

The J gene is TRBJ2-7, the V gene TRBV7-8, with a possible D match to TRBD1 (6 bases). V lost 5 bases and J 0 bases, leaving 29 bases between the germline ends. The germline V gene has CDR1 SGHVS and CDR2 FQNEAQ. CDR3 length equals 20 residues. CDR3 nucleotide sequence: TGTGCCAGCAGCAAGCTTAGGGGGTTTGGCCGCCGGACCTACTCCTACGAGCAGTACTTC. Protein product: CASSKLRGFGRRTYSYEQYF.

This chain connects TRBV6-5 to TRBJ2-5; D is possibly TRBD1 (6 bases). Trimming left V 6 bases short and J 9 bases short, with 17 bases between. The CDR3 has 13 amino acids. Germline V lookup: CDR1 MNHEY, CDR2 SVGAGI. The CDR3 here is CASSPGTAGAQYF. The CDR3 DNA sequence: TGTGCCAGCAGCCCCGGGACGGCAGGGGCCCAGTACTTC.

V gene TRBV6-5 combines with J gene TRBJ1-6; tentative D call: TRBD1 (5 bases). The V end was cut by 4 bases, the J end by 10 bases, with 14 bases between. Germline V gene data show CDR1 as MNHEY and CDR2 as SVGAGI. There are 14 residues in the CDR3. CDR3 nucleotides: TGTGCCAGCAGTTCCTACTCGGGGGGGTCACCCCTCCACTTT. Protein sequence: CASSSYSGGSPLHF.

CDR3 amino acids: CASSFRSLTSGRGNEQFF. CDR3 sequence (DNA): TGCGCCAGCAGCTTTAGATCCCTGACTAGCGGGAGGGGTAATGAGCAGTTCTTC. The V and J genes are TRBV5-1 and TRBJ2-1; 14 positions agree with TRBD2. CDR1 SGHRS and CDR2 YFSETQ come from the germline V gene. This CDR3 is built from 18 residues. V trimming: 2 bases; J trimming: 7 bases; junction bases outside the gene matches: 11. The entire variable domain, with the rest obtained from reference TRBV5-1 and TRBJ2-1, is as follows: KAGVTQTPRYLIKTRGQQVTLSCSPISGHRSVSWYQQTPGQGLQFLFEYFSETQRNKGNFPGRFSGRQFSNSRSEMNVSTLELGDSALYLCASSFRSLTSGRGNEQFFGPGTRLTVL.

This sequence joins TRBV10-3 and TRBJ2-2; tentative D call: TRBD1 (6 bases). CDR1 and CDR2 (germline): ENHRY, SYGVKD. The CDR3 is made up of 15 amino acids. Trimming took 6 bases from V and 0 from J, leaving 11 bases between them. The CDR3 spells CAIRGQLSNTGELFF. The CDR3 DNA is TGTGCCATCAGAGGACAGCTATCGAACACCGGGGAGCTGTTTTTT.

V gene TRBV28 combines with J gene TRBJ2-7; D gene uncertain. There are 11 residues in the CDR3. In germline, CDR1 is MDHEN, CDR2 SYDVKM. V lost 4 bases to trimming and J lost 3 bases, with 4 bases between them. The CDR3 spells CASSSNYEQYF. DNA of the CDR3: TGTGCCAGCAGTTCCAACTACGAGCAGTACTTC.

The rearrangement links TRBV28 to TRBJ2-5, with 7 nucleotides matching TRBD2. The V gene's germline CDR1 is MDHEN and CDR2 SYDVKM. V trimming: 3 bases; J trimming: 2 bases; junction bases outside the gene matches: 12. This CDR3 spans 17 amino acids. The CDR3 DNA sequence: TGTGCCAGCAGTTTTGGAGGGCCTAGCGGCCTTCAAGAGACCCAGTACTTC. This gives the protein CASSFGGPSGLQETQYF.

The chain employs TRBV9 and TRBJ2-1; D might be TRBD2 (6 bases). Germline CDR1 is SGDLS and CDR2 is YYNGEE. V lost 3 bases to trimming and J lost 12 bases, with 16 bases between them. This CDR3 has 13 residues. In DNA form, the CDR3 reads TGTGCCAGCAGCGCAGGGACTTCCGATGGGCAGTTCTTC. Translation gives CASSAGTSDGQFF.

The genes are TRBV7-3 and TRBJ2-1; 11 nucleotides line up with TRBD2. V trimming: 5 bases; J trimming: 4 bases; junction bases outside the gene matches: 4. Germline values: CDR1 SGHTA, CDR2 FQGTGA. The CDR3 is 15 amino acids. CDR3 DNA: TGTGCCAGCAGCCCACTAGCGGGAGCATACAATGAGCAGTTCTTC. Amino acid sequence: CASSPLAGAYNEQFF.

This rearrangement joins TRBV27 to TRBJ1-1, with D hard to call. Trimming stripped 5 bases from V and 3 bases from J, with 13 bases between. CDR1 and CDR2 (germline): MNHEY, SMNVEV (reference sequence). This CDR3 is 14 amino acids long. CDR3 amino acids: CASSPPGFHTEAFF. CDR3 sequence (DNA): TGTGCCAGCAGTCCCCCGGGGTTCCACACTGAAGCTTTCTTT.

The chain joins TRBV25-1 to TRBJ2-1; 7 nucleotides line up with TRBD1. The germline gives CDR1 MGHDK, CDR2 SYGVNS. V shed 6 bases and J 9 bases; nucleotides not matched to a gene: 11. There are 14 residues in the CDR3. The CDR3 loop is CASRPGGSFAEQFF. For the CDR3, the DNA is TGTGCCAGCAGGCCAGGGGGATCTTTTGCTGAGCAGTTCTTC.

This sequence joins TRBV19 and TRBJ2-7, with D maybe TRBD1 (5 bases). Germline-derived CDR1 and CDR2 are LNHDA and SQIVND (reference sequence). CDR3 length equals 14 residues. The ends were cut back, 5 bases at V and 0 bases at J, with 11 bases in the middle. Here the CDR3 reads CASSYRSSSYEQYF. CDR3 DNA sequence: TGTGCCAGTAGTTACAGGAGTAGCTCCTACGAGCAGTACTTC.

The chain uses TRBV15 and TRBJ2-7, with 7 positions matching TRBD1. With 6 bases clipped from V and 0 bases from J, the junction kept 2 bases outside the gene matches. CDR1 and CDR2 (germline): LNHNV, YYDKDF (reference sequence). The CDR3 is 13 residues long. The CDR3 region is CATRGDSSYEQYF. CDR3 bases: TGTGCCACCAGAGGGGACAGCTCCTACGAGCAGTACTTC.

V and J are TRBV5-4 and TRBJ2-7, with 14 positions matching TRBD2. The CDR3 loop spans 15 amino acids. CDR1 and CDR2 from the germline V gene are SGHNT and YYREEE (reference sequence). V shed 4 bases, J shed 2 bases, and the junction held 2 bases outside the gene matches. The CDR3 DNA follows: TGTGCCAGCAGCCGGGGACTAGCGGGAGCCTACGAGCAGTACTTC. This encodes CASSRGLAGAYEQYF.

V and J are TRBV7-9 and TRBJ2-2; 13 bases fit TRBD2. The CDR3 sequence is 18 residues long. Looked up from germline, CDR1 is SEHNR and CDR2 is FQNEAQ (reference sequence). J lost 4 bases, V lost 5 bases, and 10 bases had no gene match. This chain's CDR3 is CASSPRTSGRSSTGELFF. CDR3 bases: TGTGCCAGCAGCCCCCGGACTAGCGGGAGAAGCAGCACCGGGGAGCTGTTTTTT.

The rearrangement uses TRBV13 and TRBJ2-3; D is ambiguous. Trimming removed 0 bases from V and 2 bases from J, with 12 bases in between. The CDR3 is 16 residues long. Germline V lookup: CDR1 PRHDT, CDR2 FYEKMQ (reference sequence). The DNA for the CDR3 is TGTGCCAGCAGCTTAGGGCGGTCCGGGTCCACAGATACGCAGTATTTT. This translates into CASSLGRSGSTDTQYF.

V and J are TRBV28 and TRBJ1-2; 7 bases are a match to TRBD1. V gave up 11 bases and J gave up 4 bases; unmatched junction bases: 4. The CDR3 loop spans 11 amino acids. Germline V lookup: CDR1 MDHEN, CDR2 SYDVKM. The CDR3: CAGRDSYGYTF. Here the CDR3 DNA reads TGTGCCGGCCGGGACAGCTATGGCTACACCTTC.

The table lists this clone with a count of one. The CDR3: CASSPRTSEAGELFF. CDR3 in DNA: TGTGCCAGCAGCCCACGGACTAGCGAGGCCGGGGAGCTGTTTTTT. The chain links TRBV7-9 to TRBJ2-2; 9 bases fit TRBD2. Trimming took 5 bases from V and 6 from J; bases not matched to a gene: 7. The CDR3 is 15 residues long. Germline loops: CDR1 SEHNR, CDR2 FQNEAQ (reference sequence).

V gene TRBV9 combines with J gene TRBJ2-1; 11 bases are a match to TRBD2. The CDR3 spans 17 residues. In germline, CDR1 is SGDLS, CDR2 YYNGEE. Germline trimming cut 0 bases from V and 10 bases from J; bases unmatched to any gene: 12. The CDR3 DNA reads as TGTGCCAGCAGCGTAGATACACTAGCGGGAGTCAAATCGGAGCAGTTCTTC. It yields the protein CASSVDTLAGVKSEQFF.

This chain uses TRBV4-1 with TRBJ1-5, with TRBD1 as a possible D gene (6 bases). CDR1 and CDR2 from the germline V gene are MGHRA and YSYEKL. This CDR3 is 19 amino acids long. V was trimmed by 0 bases and J by 0 bases, leaving 18 bases between them. The CDR3: CASSQEAPQGMGSNQPQHF. CDR3 DNA sequence: TGCGCCAGCAGCCAAGAGGCCCCCCAGGGGATGGGTAGCAATCAGCCCCAGCATTTT.

The chain links TRBV7-8 to TRBJ2-1; perhaps TRBD2 as D (7 bases). V lost 8 bases, J lost 7 bases, and 18 bases lay in between. Germline values: CDR1 SGHVS, CDR2 FQNEAQ. There are 14 residues in the CDR3. The CDR3 here is CASSGGRSRNEQFF. The CDR3 region has the DNA TGTGCCAGCTCCGGGGGGCGGTCTAGAAATGAGCAGTTCTTC. The entire variable domain, with the rest obtained from reference TRBV7-8 and TRBJ2-1, is as follows: GAGVSQSPRYKVAKRGQDVALRCDPISGHVSLFWYQQALGQGPEFLTYFQNEAQLDKSGLPSDRFFAERPEGSVSTLKIQRTQQEDSAVYLCASSGGRSRNEQFFGPGTRLTVL.

The rearrangement joins TRBV4-1 to TRBJ2-5; 9 positions match TRBD2. CDR1 is MGHRA, CDR2 YSYEKL, per germline. J was trimmed by 13 bases and V by 1 base; bases with no gene match: 7. The CDR3 sequence is 13 residues long. The CDR3 region is CASSQVLAGVRYF. The CDR3 DNA is TGCGCCAGCAGCCAAGTACTAGCGGGCGTCAGGTACTTC.

This chain joins TRBV14 and TRBJ2-2; no reliable D call. Per the germline V gene, CDR1 is SGHDN and CDR2 is FVKESK. V dropped 1 base and J dropped 1 base, with 7 bases sitting between them. The CDR3 is 15 residues long. Here the CDR3 reads CASSQASGNTGELFF. Written as DNA, the CDR3 is TGTGCCAGCAGCCAAGCGTCAGGGAACACCGGGGAGCTGTTTTTT.

This clone showed up just once. The chain is built from TRBV4-1 and TRBJ2-3; TRBD2 matches at 12 bases. V gave up 0 bases and J gave up 4 bases; unmatched junction bases: 2. CDR1 and CDR2 from the germline V gene are MGHRA and YSYEKL. The CDR3 is 16 residues long. The CDR3 region is CASSQETSGSPDTQYF. The CDR3 DNA reads as TGCGCCAGCAGCCAAGAGACTAGCGGGAGCCCAGATACGCAGTATTTT.

The V and J genes are TRBV3-1 (or the pseudogene TRBV3-2) and TRBJ2-3; 11 nucleotides line up with TRBD1. The trim removed 1 base at V and 7 bases at J, leaving 4 bases unmatched. CDR3 length equals 15 residues. The germline CDR1 and CDR2 sequences are LGHDT and YNNKEL (reference sequence). In DNA form, the CDR3 reads TGTGCCAGCAGCCAAGGGACAGGGGGCCAGAATACGCAGTATTTT. Protein sequence: CASSQGTGGQNTQYF.

V gene TRBV2 combines with J gene TRBJ2-1; 13 positions agree with TRBD2. The CDR3 contains 20 residues. The trim removed 0 bases at V and 5 bases at J, leaving 13 bases unmatched. Germline V lookup: CDR1 SNHLY, CDR2 FYNNEI. The CDR3 DNA is TGTGCCAGCAGTGAAGCGCGCGGACTAGCGGGAGTCTCCGGAAACAATGAGCAGTTCTTC. It encodes CASSEARGLAGVSGNNEQFF.